This T cell receptor (beta chain) derives from a study of technical replicates of blood from four donors. The junction had 10 bases not matched to a gene; V was cut back by 4 bases and J by 7 bases. The CDR3 contains 15 residues. In germline, CDR1 is SNHLY, CDR2 FYNNEI. Some clones are missing from TCRdb's copy, which holds only in-frame ones; the method was immunoSEQ multiplex PCR. The sample contains tens of thousands of clones, about 97% of which appear only once. The chain links TRBV2 to TRBJ2-5; 9 positions match TRBD2. The clonotype was recovered from a human donor in good health. The sequenced sample consisted of T cells isolated from PBMCs. CDR3 residues: CASSVETSGDRTQYF. The CDR3 DNA sequence: TGTGCCAGCAGTGTGGAGACTAGCGGTGACCGGACCCAGTACTTC.